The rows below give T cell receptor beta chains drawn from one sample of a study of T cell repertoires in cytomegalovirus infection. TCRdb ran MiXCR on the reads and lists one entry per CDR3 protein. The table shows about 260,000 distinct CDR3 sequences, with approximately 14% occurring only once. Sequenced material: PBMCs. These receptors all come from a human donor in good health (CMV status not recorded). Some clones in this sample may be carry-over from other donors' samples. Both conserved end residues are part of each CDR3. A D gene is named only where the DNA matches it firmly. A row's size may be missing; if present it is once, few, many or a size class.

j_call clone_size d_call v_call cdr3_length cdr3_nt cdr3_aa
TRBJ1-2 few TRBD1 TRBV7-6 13 TGTGCCAGCAGCCACAACAGGGGTGATGGCTACACCTTC CASSHNRGDGYTF
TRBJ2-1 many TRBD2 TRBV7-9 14 TGTGCCAGCAGCCCGCCTAGCGGGGTCAATGAGCAGTTCTTC CASSPPSGVNEQFF
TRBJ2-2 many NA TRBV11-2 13 TGTGCCAGCAGCGGAGACGCCTACGGGGAGCTGTTTTTT CASSGDAYGELFF
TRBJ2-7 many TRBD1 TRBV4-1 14 TGCGCCAGCAGCCAAGACGGACAGGACTACGAGCAGTACTTC CASSQDGQDYEQYF
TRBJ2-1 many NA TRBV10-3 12 TGTGCCATCAGTGCATTCTACAATGAGCAGTTCTTC CAISAFYNEQFF
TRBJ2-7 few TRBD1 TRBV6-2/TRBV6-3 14 TGTGCCACCTGGACAGGGAATGCCCCCTACGAGCAGTACTTC CATWTGNAPYEQYF
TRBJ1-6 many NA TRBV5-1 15 TGCGCCAGCAGCAGAGGGCCCATCTATAATTCACCCCTCCACTTT CASSRGPIYNSPLHF
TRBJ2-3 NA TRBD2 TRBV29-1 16 TGCAGCGTCCATGGGGGACTAGCGGGGGGTATAGATACGCAGTATTTT CSVHGGLAGGIDTQYF
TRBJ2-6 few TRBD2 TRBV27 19 TGTGCCAGCAGTCTGGGGGGTAGCGGGACCCGCTCTGGGGCCAACGTCCTGACTTTC CASSLGGSGTRSGANVLTF
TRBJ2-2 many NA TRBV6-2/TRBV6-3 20 TGTGCCAGCAGTACACTCCGGCAGGGGAAAGCGGCAGGCGGTACCGGGGAGCTGTTTTTT CASSTLRQGKAAGGTGELFF
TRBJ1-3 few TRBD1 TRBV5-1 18 TGCGCCAGCAAACCGGGACAGGGCCTCCTACTCTCTGGAAACACCATATATTTT CASKPGQGLLLSGNTIYF
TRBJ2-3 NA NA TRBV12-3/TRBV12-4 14 TGTGCCAGCAGACCCCCAAACGAACGAGATACGCAGTATTTT CASRPPNERDTQYF
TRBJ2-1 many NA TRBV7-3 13 TGTGCCAGCAGCATGGGGGCGCTCAATGAGCAGTTCTTC CASSMGALNEQFF
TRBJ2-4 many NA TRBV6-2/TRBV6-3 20 TGTGCCAGCAGTTATAGGACCCAGGGGGACTCACGCGAACTAAAAAACATTCAGTACTTC CASSYRTQGDSRELKNIQYF
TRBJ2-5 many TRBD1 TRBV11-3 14 TGTGCCAGCAGCCTACAGGGGGGCGGGAAGACCCAGTACTTC CASSLQGGGKTQYF
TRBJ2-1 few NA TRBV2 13 TGTGCCAGCAGTGAACAGGGGTTGAATGAGCAGTTCTTC CASSEQGLNEQFF
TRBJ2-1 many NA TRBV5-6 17 TGTGCCAGCAGCTTCGCAGGGTCCTTTACTTCCTACAATGAGCAGTTCTTC CASSFAGSFTSYNEQFF
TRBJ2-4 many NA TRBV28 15 TGTGCCAGCAGTTTAAGGACCGTAGCCAAAAACATTCAGTACTTC CASSLRTVAKNIQYF
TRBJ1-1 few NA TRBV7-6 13 TGTGCCAGCAGCATACCGATTACAGTGGAAGCTTTCTTT CASSIPITVEAFF
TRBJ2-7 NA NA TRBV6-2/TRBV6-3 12 TGTGCCAGCAGCAAGTCCCCCTACGAGCAGTACTTC CASSKSPYEQYF
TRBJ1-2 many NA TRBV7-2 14 TGTGCCAGCAGCCACGAGGACACCAACTATGGCTACACCTTC CASSHEDTNYGYTF
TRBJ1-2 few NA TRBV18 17 TGTGCCACCGTCGTAACCTTCAGTGAACGCAGTGGATATGGCTACACCTTC CATVVTFSERSGYGYTF
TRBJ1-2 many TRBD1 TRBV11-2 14 TGTGCCAGCAGCCCGACAGGGGCGGGCTATGGCTACACCTTC CASSPTGAGYGYTF
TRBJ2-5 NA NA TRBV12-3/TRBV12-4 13 TGTGCCAGCAGTACGGCCCAGCAAGAGACCCAGTACTTC CASSTAQQETQYF
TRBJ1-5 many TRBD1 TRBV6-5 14 TGTGCCAGCAGTCCCCCAGGGGGAAGAGGGCCCCAGCATTTT CASSPPGGRGPQHF
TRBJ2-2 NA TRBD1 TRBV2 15 TGTGCCAGCACCGGTAGGGACAGAGGCACCGGGGAGCTGTTTTTT CASTGRDRGTGELFF
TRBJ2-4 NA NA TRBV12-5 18 TGTGCTAGTGGTTTGGCTCCCGGACAGAAGCTAGCCAAAAACATTCAGTACTTC CASGLAPGQKLAKNIQYF
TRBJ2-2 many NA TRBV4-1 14 TGCGCCAGCAGCCAAGCGGGGCGAACCGGGGAGCTGTTTTTT CASSQAGRTGELFF
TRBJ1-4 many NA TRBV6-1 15 TGTGCCAGCAGTGAGGGCCAGGGGCGGTATGAAAAACTGTTTTTT CASSEGQGRYEKLFF
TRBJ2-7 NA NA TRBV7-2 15 TGTGCCAGCAGCTCGAGGGCGGGTGCAACCTACGAGCAGTACTTC CASSSRAGATYEQYF
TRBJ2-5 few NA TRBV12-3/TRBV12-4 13 TGTGCCAGTGGGCTGGGAGGTTGGGAGACCCAGTACTTC CASGLGGWETQYF
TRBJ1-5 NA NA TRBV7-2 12 TGTGCCAGCAGCTCCTCCAAACAGCCCCAGCATTTT CASSSSKQPQHF
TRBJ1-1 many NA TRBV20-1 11 TGCAGCGCACGGGGGGGCACTGAAGCTTTCTTT CSARGGTEAFF
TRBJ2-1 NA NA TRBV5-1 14 TGCGCCAGCAGCTCCGGAGTTCTCGGAGGTGAGCAGTTCTTC CASSSGVLGGEQFF
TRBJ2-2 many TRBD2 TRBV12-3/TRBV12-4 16 TGTGCCAGCAGCCTTACTAGCGGGATAGGGACCGGGGAGCTGTTTTTT CASSLTSGIGTGELFF
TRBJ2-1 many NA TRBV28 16 TGTGCCAGCAGCACCCCGGGGGCTAGCTCCTACAATGAGCAGTTCTTC CASSTPGASSYNEQFF
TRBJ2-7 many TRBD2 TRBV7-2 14 TGTGCCAGCAGTTCTAGCGGGGGGGACTACGAGCAGTACTTC CASSSSGGDYEQYF
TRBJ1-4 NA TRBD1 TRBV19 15 TGTGCCAGTATACCTCAGGGGGCGCCTAATGAAAAACTGTTTTTT CASIPQGAPNEKLFF
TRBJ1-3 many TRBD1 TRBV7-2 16 TGTGCCAGCAGCTTTAACAGGGGGCTAGCTGGAAACACCATATATTTT CASSFNRGLAGNTIYF
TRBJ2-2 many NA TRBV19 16 TGTGCCAGTAAGGCCGGGGGCGTCGGGGTGGCCGGGGAGCTGTTTTTT CASKAGGVGVAGELFF
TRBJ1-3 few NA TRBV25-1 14 TGTGCCAGCAGGGAAGGAGGTGATGGAAACACCATATATTTT CASREGGDGNTIYF
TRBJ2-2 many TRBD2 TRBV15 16 TGTGCCACCAGCAGAGGACTAGCGGGACTAGGCGGGGAGCTGTTTTTT CATSRGLAGLGGELFF
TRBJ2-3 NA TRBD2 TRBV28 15 TGTGCCAGCAGTTCCTCCGGGAGGGCCACAGATACGCAGTATTTT CASSSSGRATDTQYF
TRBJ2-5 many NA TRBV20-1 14 TGCAGTGCTAGAGCCGCCGGGACCAAAGAGACCCAGTACTTC CSARAAGTKETQYF
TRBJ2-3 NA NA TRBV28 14 TGTGCCAGCAGTAACGACAGGTCCGGAGATACGCAGTATTTT CASSNDRSGDTQYF
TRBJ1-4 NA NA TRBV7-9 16 TGTGCCAGCAGCTTGGGGACAACCGCAACTAATGAAAAACTGTTTTTT CASSLGTTATNEKLFF
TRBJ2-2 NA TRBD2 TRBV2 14 TGTGCCAGCAGTCCCGGGACTAGCTTCGGGGAGCTGTTTTTT CASSPGTSFGELFF
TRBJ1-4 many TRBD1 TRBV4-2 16 TGTGCCAGCAGCCTCCTCGCCGGACAGGGGGCTGAAAAACTGTTTTTT CASSLLAGQGAEKLFF
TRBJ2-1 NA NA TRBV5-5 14 TGTGCCAGCAGCTTAGGACCCCGGCCCAATGAGCAGTTCTTC CASSLGPRPNEQFF
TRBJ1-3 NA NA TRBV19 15 TGTGCCAGTAGGCAGGACAGTGTCTCTGGAAACACCATATATTTT CASRQDSVSGNTIYF
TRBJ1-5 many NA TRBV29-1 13 TGCAGCGTTGGGGCAGGGAGCAATCAGCCCCAGCATTTT CSVGAGSNQPQHF
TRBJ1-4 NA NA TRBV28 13 TGTGCCAGTACTTGGGGGGCTGGTGAAAAACTGTTTTTT CASTWGAGEKLFF
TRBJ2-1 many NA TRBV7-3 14 TGTGCCAGCAGCCCATCCTGGACCAACAATGAGCAGTTCTTC CASSPSWTNNEQFF
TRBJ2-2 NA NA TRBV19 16 TGTGCCAGTAGGTTAGCCCTCATCAAGAACACCGGGGAGCTGTTTTTT CASRLALIKNTGELFF
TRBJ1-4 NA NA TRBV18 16 TGTGCCAGCTCACCACCGTCCGGTGGGATACGTGAAAAACTGTTTTTT CASSPPSGGIREKLFF
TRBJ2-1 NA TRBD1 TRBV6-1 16 TGTGCCAGCAGTGATTACAGGGGGAGAAATTACAATGAGCAGTTCTTC CASSDYRGRNYNEQFF
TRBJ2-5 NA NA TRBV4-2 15 TGTGCCAGCAGCCAAGACGGGAGAGGCCAAGAGACCCAGTACTTC CASSQDGRGQETQYF
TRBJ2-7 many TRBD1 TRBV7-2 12 TGTGCCAGCAGCCCGGACAGGGGAAAGCAGTACTTC CASSPDRGKQYF
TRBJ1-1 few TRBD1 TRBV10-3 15 TGTGCCATCAGTGAACGGGACAGGGGTAACACTGAAGCTTTCTTT CAISERDRGNTEAFF
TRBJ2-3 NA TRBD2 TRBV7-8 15 TGTGCCAGCAGCTTCCGCGGGGGGGCCACAGATACGCAGTATTTT CASSFRGGATDTQYF